The next 5 T cell receptor beta chains were all read from a single sample in a study of shared clonotypes between healthy human individuals. Naive CD8 isolation took CD45RO-negative cells positively selected for CCR7 and excluded terminally differentiated effector memory CD45RA+ cells. Only in-frame clones appear in the TCRdb table, and some are missing; sequencing was by immunoSEQ multiplex PCR. The repertoire holds about 2,100,000 clones, with roughly 91% as singletons. Sequencing was performed on naive CD8+ T cells from PBMCs. Receptors were obtained from a man between 18 and 35 years old in good health. Some clones in this sample may be carry-over from other donors' samples.

The CDR3 nucleotides are TGTGCCAGTAGTGGCGGACTAGCGGGCACACACTACGAGCAGTACTTC. This translates into CASSGGLAGTHYEQYF. The J gene is TRBJ2-7, the V gene TRBV19; 11 bases match TRBD2. This CDR3 has 16 residues. Trimming took 5 bases from V and 3 from J; bases not matched to a gene: 9. Per the germline V gene, CDR1 is LNHDA and CDR2 is SQIVND (reference sequence).

The chain joins TRBV29-1 to TRBJ1-1; TRBD1 might be the D (5 bases). The germline V gene encodes CDR1 SQVTM and CDR2 ANQGSEA. The CDR3 length is 13 residues. V was pared by 2 bases and J by 5 bases, with 12 bases between. The CDR3 DNA follows: TGCAGCGTTGAATTGGGGGGTCCTACTGAAGCTTTCTTT. Amino acid sequence: CSVELGGPTEAFF.

The rearrangement links TRBV9 to TRBJ2-1, with a weak D call TRBD2 (6 bases). The CDR3 covers 16 residues. The V end was cut by 2 bases, the J end by 3 bases, with 15 bases between. CDR1 is SGDLS and CDR2 is YYNGEE in the germline V gene. CDR3 sequence reads: CASSVTLADGYNEQFF. The CDR3 bases are TGTGCCAGCAGCGTGACACTAGCAGACGGCTACAATGAGCAGTTCTTC. Drawing the rest from reference TRBV9 and TRBJ2-1, the complete variable domain is DSGVTQTPKHLITATGQRVTLRCSPRSGDLSVYWYQQSLDQGLQFLIQYYNGEERAKGNILERFSAQQFPDLHSELNLSSLELGDSALYFCASSVTLADGYNEQFFGPGTRLTVL.

The chain combines TRBV5-6 with TRBJ1-3, with TRBD1 matching 8 bases. The CDR3 is 15 residues long. Germline V gene sequence: CDR1 SGHDT, CDR2 YYEEEE. V lost 4 bases, J lost 4 bases, and 7 bases stayed unmatched. CDR3 nucleotide sequence: TGTGCCAGCAGCCCCCGACAGGGGTCCGGAAACACCATATATTTT. Translation: CASSPRQGSGNTIYF.

The chain recombines TRBV18 with TRBJ2-1; possibly TRBD1 for D (5 bases). Trimming took 2 bases from V and 0 from J, leaving 14 bases between them. Germline CDR1 is KGHSH and CDR2 is LQKENI. The CDR3 covers 17 residues. The CDR3 loop reads CASSPGAAHSSYNEQFF. CDR3 bases: TGTGCCAGCTCACCAGGGGCGGCGCATAGCTCCTACAATGAGCAGTTCTTC.